This entry lists 13 T cell receptor beta chains sequenced from one sample in a study of blood T cell repertoires in COVID-19. Assay used: immunoSEQ multiplex PCR; TCRdb lists only in-frame clones, some missing. The data show 250,000 to 350,000 clones, with roughly 84% seen just once and more than 1.1% held by the top ten. The sequencing sample was made of peripheral blood. These TCRs come from a human donor with COVID-19, enrolled during active disease. The donor label of this sample is uncertain.

The chain has TRBV15 and TRBJ1-3; D gene unclear. The CDR3 sequence is 15 residues long. Deletions cut 0 bases from V and 4 bases from J, with 10 bases between. Germline V CDR1 and CDR2: LNHNV, YYDKDF (reference sequence). CDR3 nucleotide sequence: TGTGCCACCAGCAGAGATAGGCTAGGCGGAAACACCATATATTTT. Its protein product is CATSRDRLGGNTIYF.

The chain links TRBV7-2 to TRBJ2-3; D is uncertain. Germline loops: CDR1 SGHTA, CDR2 FQGNSA. The CDR3 covers 15 residues. V lost 0 bases, J lost 0 bases, and 7 bases lay in between. CDR3 protein: CASSLALFSTDTQYF. CDR3 sequence (DNA): TGTGCCAGCAGCTTAGCCCTGTTCAGCACAGATACGCAGTATTTT.

This rearrangement joins TRBV28 to TRBJ1-2; tentative D call: TRBD1 (5 bases). V lost 2 bases, J lost 3 bases, and 13 bases lay in between. CDR1 is MDHEN and CDR2 is SYDVKM in the germline V gene. This CDR3 is 15 amino acids long. The CDR3 nucleotides are TGTGCCAGCAGTTTACCCGCAGGGCACCACTATGGCTACACCTTC. It is translated as CASSLPAGHHYGYTF.

This sequence joins TRBV6-4 and TRBJ1-1; TRBD1 aligns across 12 bases. The CDR3 loop spans 15 amino acids. Looked up from germline, CDR1 is MRHNA and CDR2 is SNTAGT. The V gene end was trimmed by 6 bases and the J gene end by 5 bases; junction bases not matched to a gene: 7. The CDR3 bases are TGTGCCAGCAGCCCCGGGACAGGGGGCTGGACTGAAGCTTTCTTT. It codes for CASSPGTGGWTEAFF.

The chain combines TRBV11-3 with TRBJ1-2; D uncertain. With 5 bases removed from V and 4 bases from J, the gap between germline ends came to 17 bases. Germline loops: CDR1 SGHNT, CDR2 YENEEA. The CDR3 is 15 residues long. CDR3 DNA: TGTGCCAGCAGCCTCGATTCCTCCGGGTTCTATGGCTACACCTTC. Its translation is CASSLDSSGFYGYTF.

This sequence joins TRBV30 and TRBJ2-7, with D unresolved. This CDR3 spans 11 amino acids. The germline gives CDR1 GTSNPN, CDR2 SVGIG (reference sequence). The V gene lost 2 bases and the J gene lost 3 bases, with 5 bases spanning the gap. CDR3: CAWSSVYEQYF. As DNA, the CDR3 is TGTGCCTGGAGTTCGGTCTACGAGCAGTACTTC.

This rearrangement joins TRBV11-3 to TRBJ2-3, with D possibly TRBD2 on 6 matching bases. V was cut by 1 base and J by 0 bases, with 8 bases left in between. From germline, CDR1 is SGHNT and CDR2 YENEEA. The CDR3 is made up of 15 amino acids. In DNA, the CDR3 is TGTGCCAGCAGCTTAGGCGGGGTGAGCACAGATACGCAGTATTTT. It yields the protein CASSLGGVSTDTQYF.

The J gene is TRBJ2-5, the V gene TRBV5-4; D unresolved. Germline loops: CDR1 SGHNT, CDR2 YYREEE (reference sequence). Trimming pared 2 bases from V and 2 bases from J, leaving 7 bases between. The CDR3 totals 13 residues. CDR3 sequence (DNA): TGTGCCAGCAGCTTTTCAGGTCAAGAGACCCAGTACTTC. Protein: CASSFSGQETQYF. The entire variable domain, with the rest obtained from reference TRBV5-4 and TRBJ2-5, is as follows: ETGVTQSPTHLIKTRGQQVTLRCSSQSGHNTVSWYQQALGQGPQFIFQYYREEENGRGNFPPRFSGLQFPNYSSELNVNALELDDSALYLCASSFSGQETQYFGPGTRLLVL.

This clone was detected only once. The chain combines TRBV5-1 with TRBJ1-2, with no clear D. Trimming pared 0 bases from V and 8 bases from J, leaving 14 bases between. This CDR3 region has 14 residues. Germline-derived CDR1 and CDR2 are SGHRS and YFSETQ. DNA of the CDR3: TGCGCCAGCAGCTTGGGTGACGGGGTGGACGGCTACACCTTC. This codes for CASSLGDGVDGYTF.

The gene calls are TRBV27 and TRBJ1-5; a weak D match, TRBD1 (5 bases). V lost 5 bases and J lost 5, with 13 bases in between. The CDR3 totals 14 residues. Looked up from germline, CDR1 is MNHEY and CDR2 is SMNVEV (reference sequence). CDR3 DNA sequence: TGTGCCAGCAGTCTTAGGGGACTCCATCAGCCCCAGCATTTT. It translates to CASSLRGLHQPQHF.

The genes are TRBV5-4 and TRBJ1-6; TRBD1 is a possible D gene (6 bases). The CDR3 is made up of 15 amino acids. V dropped 4 bases and J dropped 8 bases, with 16 bases sitting between them. Germline CDR1 is SGHNT and CDR2 is YYREEE (reference sequence). The CDR3 DNA reads as TGTGCCAGCAGCCCAAGGGCAGGGGATTATTCACCCCTCCACTTT. This encodes CASSPRAGDYSPLHF.

The V gene is TRBV19, the J gene TRBJ2-7; D possibly corresponds to TRBD2 (6 bases). V shed 1 base and J shed 2 bases, with 12 bases lying between them. This CDR3 contains 15 residues. Germline V lookup: CDR1 LNHDA, CDR2 SQIVND (reference sequence). CDR3 sequence reads: CASSIATSQAYEQYF. The CDR3 DNA follows: TGTGCCAGTAGTATAGCGACTAGTCAGGCCTACGAGCAGTACTTC.

V usage is TRBV28 and J usage is TRBJ1-4, with 7 bases lining up with TRBD1. Germline loops: CDR1 MDHEN, CDR2 SYDVKM. This CDR3 is built from 14 residues. The V and J ends lost 6 bases and 3 bases, in that order; junction bases with no gene match: 4. CDR3 region: CASSPGTANEKLFF. The CDR3, as DNA: TGTGCCAGCAGCCCCGGGACAGCTAATGAAAAACTGTTTTTT.